The following is a TCR beta chain sequence with its context. Its antigen remains unknown. An end of the junction does not agree with germline; a read error may underlie this. There are 15 residues in the CDR3. The V gene's germline CDR1 is SGHRS and CDR2 YFSETQ. The method was immunoSEQ multiplex PCR; TCRdb's version includes in-frame clones alone and lacks a portion of them. The profile shows 62,000 or so clones, 79% of them singletons. This sample is drawn from a study of radiotherapy plus CTLA-4 blockade in lung cancer. Regarding the study as a whole: Researchers report tumor-derived TCR clones expanding in blood after radiotherapy plus ipilimumab.

This sequence joins TRBV5-1 and TRBJ1-1; D may be TRBD1 (5 bases). The source was peripheral blood, collected from a patient treated with radiotherapy plus ipilimumab. This sequence originates from a human donor with non-small cell lung cancer who had a complete response to radiotherapy plus ipilimumab. CDR3 DNA: TGCACCAGCAGCCTACCCACCGGGACGGGATTTGAAGCTTTCTTT. It yields the protein CTSSLPTGTGFEAFF.